This T cell receptor (beta chain) was captured in a study of shared clonotypes between healthy human individuals. Study-level background: The study used three CD4 naive, three CD4 memory, two CD8 naive and one CD8 memory plate per donor.

Clones were sequenced by immunoSEQ multiplex PCR, and TCRdb holds only the in-frame ones, with some missing. This table holds about 2.3 million clones, 85% to 95% found once. Study conclusions and caveats: Read depth was anticipated to influence clonotype sharing among donors.

Germline CDR1 and CDR2: MNHNY and SVGAGI (reference sequence). The V and J ends lost 2 bases and 0 bases respectively, with 10 bases between them. The CDR3 has 16 amino acids. Turning to this clone: The antigen remains undetermined.

This clonotype was obtained from a man between 18 and 35 years old in good health. Some clones in this sample may be carry-over from other donors' samples. This chain joins TRBV6-6 and TRBJ2-2; D is unclear. The source material was naive CD4+ T cells from PBMCs. The subset is: CD45RA+ positively selected. The CDR3 DNA reads as TGTGCCAGCAGTTACCAACAGATCGCGAACACCGGGGAGCTGTTTTTT. Translating gives CASSYQQIANTGELFF.